These 6 T cell receptor beta chains were all obtained from the same sample, sequenced in a study of T-cell reconstitution after alpha-beta-depleted transplantation in children. Unique molecular identifiers were built into the TCRbeta library. TCRdb called the PCR reads again in MiXCR, with one record for every CDR3 protein. Of tens of thousands of distinct CDR3 sequences in the sample, more than 5.5% are singletons; the top ten hold 2% to 3%. Source: PBMCs from the stem cell graft donor, taken from the stem cell graft. The receptors were gathered from a human donor who donated a stem cell graft to a child with acute lymphoblastic leukemia.

This clonotype was picked up many times. CDR3 nucleotides: TGTGCCACCAGCAGCCCCAGTAGGAATCAGCCCCAGCATTTT. Translating gives CATSSPSRNQPQHF. The rearrangement joins TRBV15 to TRBJ1-5; D unclear. Trimming shortened V by 3 bases and J by 4 bases, and 10 bases separated the two germline ends. CDR1 is LNHNV and CDR2 is YYDKDF in the germline V gene (reference sequence). The CDR3 has 14 residues.

This clonotype was seen repeatedly, ten times or more. The chain employs TRBV7-2 and TRBJ1-2; no definite D call. With 6 bases removed from V and 2 bases from J, the gap between germline ends came to 19 bases. Germline CDR1 reads SGHTA; CDR2 reads FQGNSA. The CDR3 runs 16 residues. CDR3 loop: CASSLRITDSNYGYTF. The CDR3 region has the DNA TGTGCCAGCAGTTTAAGGATAACGGACTCGAACTATGGCTACACCTTC.

This clonotype was seen many times. The chain carries TRBV6-6 and TRBJ2-5, with D perhaps assigned TRBD1 or TRBD2 (5 bases each). V was shortened by 0 bases and J by 6 bases, with 11 bases between the two germline ends. Germline loops: CDR1 MNHNY, CDR2 SVGAGI (reference sequence). CDR3 size: 14 residues. CDR3 DNA sequence: TGTGCCAGCAGTTACTCGACGGGGCTGAAGACCCAGTACTTC. Translated, it gives CASSYSTGLKTQYF.

In its sample, this clonotype was seen a few times. The chain joins TRBV6-2 or TRBV6-3 to TRBJ1-3; no clear D gene. V was cut by 5 bases and J by 7 bases, with 9 bases left in between. This CDR3 comprises 12 residues. Germline V gene data show CDR1 as MNHEY and CDR2 as SVGEGT. Here the CDR3 reads CASSPTVNTIYF. CDR3 DNA: TGTGCCAGCAGTCCCACAGTGAACACCATATATTTT.

This clonotype was detected only a few times. The chain carries TRBV19 and TRBJ2-3; no firm D call. Germline CDR1 is LNHDA and CDR2 is SQIVND (reference sequence). V lost 2 bases, J lost 0 bases, and 15 bases lay in between. This CDR3 region has 17 residues. The CDR3 DNA sequence: TGTGCCAGTAGTATACCGGCGCCCCCTGATAGCACAGATACGCAGTATTTT. Protein: CASSIPAPPDSTDTQYF.

This clonotype was observed many times. The rearrangement links TRBV28 to TRBJ2-7; TRBD2 matches 11 bases. The CDR3 covers 15 residues. Germline V gives CDR1 MDHEN, CDR2 SYDVKM. V shed 3 bases, J shed 2 bases, and the junction held 3 bases outside the gene matches. CDR3 sequence (DNA): TGTGCCAGCAGTTTCCGACTAGCGGGGCCCTACGAGCAGTACTTC. Its translation: CASSFRLAGPYEQYF. The full variable domain, with the rest looked up from reference TRBV28 and TRBJ2-7, is DVKVTQSSRYLVKRTGEKVFLECVQDMDHENMFWYRQDPGLGLRLIYFSYDVKMKEKGDIPEGYSVSREKKERFSLILESASTNQTSMYLCASSFRLAGPYEQYFGPGTRLTVT.